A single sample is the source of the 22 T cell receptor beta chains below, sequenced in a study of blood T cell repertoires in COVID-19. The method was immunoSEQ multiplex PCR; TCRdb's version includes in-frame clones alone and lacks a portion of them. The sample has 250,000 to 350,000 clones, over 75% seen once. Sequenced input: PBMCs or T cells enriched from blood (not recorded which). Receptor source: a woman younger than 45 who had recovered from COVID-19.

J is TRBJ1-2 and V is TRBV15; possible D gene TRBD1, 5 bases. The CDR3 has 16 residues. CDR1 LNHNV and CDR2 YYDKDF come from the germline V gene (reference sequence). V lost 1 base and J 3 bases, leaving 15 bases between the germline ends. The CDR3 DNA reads TGTGCCACCAGCAGAGGGGGGGGGTACAAGGACTATGGCTACACCTTC. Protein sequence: CATSRGGGYKDYGYTF.

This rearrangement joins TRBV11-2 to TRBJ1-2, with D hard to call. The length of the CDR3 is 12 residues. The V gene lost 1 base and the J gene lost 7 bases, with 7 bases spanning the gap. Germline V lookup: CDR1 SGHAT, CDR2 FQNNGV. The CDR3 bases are TGTGCCAGCAGCTTAGTCGAGGGTGGCTACACCTTC. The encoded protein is CASSLVEGGYTF.

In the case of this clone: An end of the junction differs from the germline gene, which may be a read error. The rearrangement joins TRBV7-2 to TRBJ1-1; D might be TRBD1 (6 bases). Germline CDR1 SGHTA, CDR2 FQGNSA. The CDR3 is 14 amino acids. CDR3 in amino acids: CASTLQQGNTEAFF. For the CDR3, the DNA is TGTGCCAGCACCTTACAACAGGGCAACACTGAAGCTTTCTTT.

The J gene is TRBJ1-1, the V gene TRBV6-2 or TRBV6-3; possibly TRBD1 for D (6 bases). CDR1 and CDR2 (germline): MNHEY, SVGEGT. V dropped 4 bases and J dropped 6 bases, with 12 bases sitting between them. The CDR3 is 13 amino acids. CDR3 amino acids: CASSSREGAEAFF. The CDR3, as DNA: TGTGCCAGCAGTTCCCGTGAGGGGGCTGAAGCTTTCTTT.

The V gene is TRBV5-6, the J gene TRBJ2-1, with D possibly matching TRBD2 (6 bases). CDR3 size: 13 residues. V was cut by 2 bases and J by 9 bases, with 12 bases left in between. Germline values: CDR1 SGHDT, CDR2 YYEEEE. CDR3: CASSFLGEVEQFF. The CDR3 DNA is TGTGCCAGCAGCTTCTTAGGGGAGGTTGAGCAGTTCTTC.

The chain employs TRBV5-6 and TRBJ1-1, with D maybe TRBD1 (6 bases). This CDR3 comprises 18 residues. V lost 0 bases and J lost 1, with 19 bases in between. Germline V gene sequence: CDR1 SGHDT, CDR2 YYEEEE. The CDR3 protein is CASSLDSQAGGTNTEAFF. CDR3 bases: TGTGCCAGCAGCTTGGATTCTCAAGCGGGGGGCACGAACACTGAAGCTTTCTTT. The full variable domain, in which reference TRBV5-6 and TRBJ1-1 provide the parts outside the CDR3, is DAGVTQSPTHLIKTRGQQVTLRCSPKSGHDTVSWYQQALGQGPQFIFQYYEEEERQRGNFPDRFSGHQFPNYSSELNVNALLLGDSALYLCASSLDSQAGGTNTEAFFGQGTRLTVV.

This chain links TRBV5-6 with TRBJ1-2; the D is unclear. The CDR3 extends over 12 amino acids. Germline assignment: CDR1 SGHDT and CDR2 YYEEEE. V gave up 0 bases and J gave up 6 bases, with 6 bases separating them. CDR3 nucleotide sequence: TGTGCCAGCAGCTTGGTCGGGGATGGCTACACCTTC. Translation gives CASSLVGDGYTF.

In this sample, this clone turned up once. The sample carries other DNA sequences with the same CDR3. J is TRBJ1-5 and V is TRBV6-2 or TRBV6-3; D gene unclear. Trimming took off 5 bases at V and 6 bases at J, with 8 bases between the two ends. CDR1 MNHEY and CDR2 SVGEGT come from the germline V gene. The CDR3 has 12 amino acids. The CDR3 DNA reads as TGTGCCAGCAGTCCCCGAGGTCAGCCCCAGCATTTT. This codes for CASSPRGQPQHF.

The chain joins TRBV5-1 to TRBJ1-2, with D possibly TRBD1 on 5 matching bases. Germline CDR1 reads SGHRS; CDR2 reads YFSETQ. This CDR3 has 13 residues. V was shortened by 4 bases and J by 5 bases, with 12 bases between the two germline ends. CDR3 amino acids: CASSPDSQYGYTF. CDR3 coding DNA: TGCGCCAGCAGCCCCGACAGTCAATATGGCTACACCTTC.

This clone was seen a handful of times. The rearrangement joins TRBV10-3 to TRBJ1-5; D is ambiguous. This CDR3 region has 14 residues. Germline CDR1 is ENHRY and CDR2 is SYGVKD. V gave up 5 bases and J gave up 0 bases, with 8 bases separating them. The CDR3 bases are TGTGCCATCAGTTTGCTCTATAGCAATCAGCCCCAGCATTTT. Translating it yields CAISLLYSNQPQHF.

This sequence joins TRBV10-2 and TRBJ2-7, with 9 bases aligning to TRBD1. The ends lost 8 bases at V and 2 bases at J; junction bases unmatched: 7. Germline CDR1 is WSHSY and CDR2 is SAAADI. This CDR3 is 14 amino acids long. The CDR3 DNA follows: TGCGCCAGCGGGGGACGGACAGGGGCCTACGAGCAGTACTTC. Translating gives CASGGRTGAYEQYF.

CDR3 in DNA: TGCGCCAGCAGCCCCGTGAGTGGTCTCTACGAGCAGTACTTC. It is translated as CASSPVSGLYEQYF. This rearrangement joins TRBV5-1 to TRBJ2-7; D is undetermined. The CDR3 has 14 amino acids. Trimming shortened V by 4 bases and J by 3 bases, and 14 bases separated the two germline ends. Germline V gives CDR1 SGHRS, CDR2 YFSETQ.

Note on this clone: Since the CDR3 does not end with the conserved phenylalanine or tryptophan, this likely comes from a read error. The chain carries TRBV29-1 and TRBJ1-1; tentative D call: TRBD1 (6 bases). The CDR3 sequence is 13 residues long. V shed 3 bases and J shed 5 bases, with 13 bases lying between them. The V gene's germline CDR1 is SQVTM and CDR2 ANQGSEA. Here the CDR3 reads CSVDGYRDTEAFS. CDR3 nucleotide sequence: TGCAGCGTTGACGGTTACAGGGATACTGAAGCTTTCTCT.

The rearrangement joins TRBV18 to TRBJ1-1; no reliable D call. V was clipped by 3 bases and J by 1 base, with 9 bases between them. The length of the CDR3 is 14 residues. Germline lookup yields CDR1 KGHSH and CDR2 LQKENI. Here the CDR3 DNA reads TGTGCCAGCTCACCGGCTTCGTGGAACACTGAAGCTTTCTTT. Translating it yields CASSPASWNTEAFF.

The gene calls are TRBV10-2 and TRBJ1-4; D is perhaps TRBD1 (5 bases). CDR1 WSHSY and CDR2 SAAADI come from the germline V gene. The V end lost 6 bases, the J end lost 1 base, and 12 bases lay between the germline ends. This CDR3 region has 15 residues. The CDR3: CASSDSGRTNEKLFF. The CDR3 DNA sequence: TGCGCCAGCAGCGACTCAGGGCGAACTAATGAAAAACTGTTTTTT.

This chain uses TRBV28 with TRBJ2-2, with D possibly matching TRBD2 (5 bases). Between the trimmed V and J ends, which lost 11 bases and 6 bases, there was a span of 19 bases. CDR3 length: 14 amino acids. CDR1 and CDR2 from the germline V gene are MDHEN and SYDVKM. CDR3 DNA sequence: TGTGCCGGAAAGAGGGCAGGTCTATCCGGGGAGCTGTTTTTT. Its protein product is CAGKRAGLSGELFF.

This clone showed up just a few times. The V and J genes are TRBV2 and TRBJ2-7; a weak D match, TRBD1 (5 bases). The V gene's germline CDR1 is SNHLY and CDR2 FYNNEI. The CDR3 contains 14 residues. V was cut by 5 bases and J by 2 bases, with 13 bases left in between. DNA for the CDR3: TGTGCCAGCAGTCAAAGCACAGGAGCCTACGAGCAGTACTTC. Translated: CASSQSTGAYEQYF.

The CDR3: CASSQRHEVGTQYF. The CDR3 bases are TGCGCCAGCAGCCAGAGACACGAAGTGGGGACCCAGTACTTC. V is TRBV4-3 and J is TRBJ2-5; D is unclear. Germline V lookup: CDR1 LGHNA, CDR2 YSLEER. Trimming shortened V by 3 bases and J by 7 bases, and 15 bases separated the two germline ends. This CDR3 contains 14 residues.

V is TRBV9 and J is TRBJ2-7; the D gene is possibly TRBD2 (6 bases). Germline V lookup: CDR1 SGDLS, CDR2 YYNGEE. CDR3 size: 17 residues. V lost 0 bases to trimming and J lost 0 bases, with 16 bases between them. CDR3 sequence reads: CASSVGWRGGSSYEQYF. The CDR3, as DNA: TGTGCCAGCAGCGTAGGATGGCGGGGAGGCAGCTCCTACGAGCAGTACTTC.

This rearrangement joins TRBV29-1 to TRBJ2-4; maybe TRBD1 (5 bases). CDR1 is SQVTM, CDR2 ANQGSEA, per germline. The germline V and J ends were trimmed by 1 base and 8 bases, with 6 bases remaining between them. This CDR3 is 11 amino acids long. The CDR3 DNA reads TGCAGCGTTGAAGTCAGGGACATTCAGTACTTC. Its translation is CSVEVRDIQYF.

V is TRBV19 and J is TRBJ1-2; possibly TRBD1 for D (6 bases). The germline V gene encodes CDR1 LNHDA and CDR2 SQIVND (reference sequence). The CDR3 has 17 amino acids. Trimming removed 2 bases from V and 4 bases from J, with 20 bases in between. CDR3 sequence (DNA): TGTGCCAGTAGTATAATGAGTTCTTCGACAGGCACCTATGGCTACACCTTC. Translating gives CASSIMSSSTGTYGYTF.

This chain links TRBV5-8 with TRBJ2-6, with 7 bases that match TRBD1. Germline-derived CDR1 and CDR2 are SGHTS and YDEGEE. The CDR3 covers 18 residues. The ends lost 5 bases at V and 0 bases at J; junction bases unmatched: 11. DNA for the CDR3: TGTGCCAGCAGTTTCTACAGGGGAGTTGACTCTGGGGCCAACGTCCTGACTTTC. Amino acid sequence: CASSFYRGVDSGANVLTF. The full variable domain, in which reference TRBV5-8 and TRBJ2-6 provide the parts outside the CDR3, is EAGVTQSPTHLIKTRGQQATLRCSPISGHTSVYWYQQALGLGLQFLLWYDEGEERNRGNFPPRFSGRQFPNYSSELNVNALELEDSALYLCASSFYRGVDSGANVLTFGAGSRLTVL.